This TCR beta chain was recovered during a study of blood T cell repertoires in COVID-19. Study-wide background: From the United States, Italy and Spain came samples of acute and convalescent COVID-19. PBMCs, B-cell-depleted T cells, or T cells were the source of the cDNA or gDNA that made up the material.

CDR3 length: 13 amino acids. Germline CDR1 is SGDLS and CDR2 is YYNGEE. The V and J ends lost 3 bases and 6 bases respectively, with 13 bases between them. The authors' processing: Nucleated cell counts were estimated from reference gene primer amplification. TCRdb keeps only in-frame clones here, not all; method: immunoSEQ multiplex PCR. That table gives V, J and clone size, and the DNA gave D and trimming. The sample has more than 150,000 clones, 80% to 90% seen once. The clonotype was recovered from a man between 60 and 70 years old with acute or convalescent COVID-19. The sample comprised peripheral blood. The rearrangement joins TRBV9 to TRBJ2-7; D may be TRBD2 (6 bases). The CDR3 loop is CASSERGSGEQYF. In DNA form, the CDR3 reads TGTGCCAGCAGCGAGAGGGGTAGCGGCGAGCAGTACTTC.